This TCR beta chain appears in the sequencing data of a study of cytomegalovirus exposure and HLA in healthy donors (dated by TCRdb to about 2017). The study in broad terms: An earlier analysis of some 600 of the donors reported approximately 280 Gb of sequence data and 95 million to 120 million unique TCR beta sequences obtained from around 190 million T cells. About 320 gigabases of sequencing data and approximately 93 million unique TCR sequences were included in an early release covering around 600 HLA-typed donors. A separate validation cohort of roughly 130 different subjects was used in addition to the roughly 620-subject first cohort. In a later genetic analysis, genome-wide SNP genotypes for about three fifths of the 666 donors were used, and that subset was treated as a discovery cohort. Class I and class II HLA loci were covered by the typing at four-digit resolution. A later analysis re-analyzed previously published TCR beta repertoires from several hundred donors and added high-resolution HLA genotyping to study TCR occurrence patterns. Every discovery cohort repertoire had been produced on one sequencing platform. The genetic ancestry cluster associated with self-reported Caucasian donors included 81% of the roughly 390 genotyped donors. The number of typed donors differed by locus: roughly 629-640 for A, B, C, DRB1 and DQB1; some 540 for DQA1; around 580 for DPA1; and approximately 450 for DPB1. To predict cytomegalovirus infection status, the study combined high-throughput TCR immunosequencing, statistical association of individual TCRs with disease status, and machine learning. Because of strong linkage in the cohort, five DR-DQ haplotypes were treated as single units for association and clustering. Using immunosequencing, the study profiled T cell repertoires from 666 subjects and related those repertoires to cytomegalovirus serostatus. The study was designed to test whether signatures of past pathogen exposure could be identified by cataloging public T cell receptors. Alongside the repertoire data, information on donor age, sex, ethnicity and CMV serostatus was compiled. An earlier analysis of approximately 630 of the donors applied high-throughput TCR beta sequencing to assess whether each TCR beta V gene segment acted as functional or pseudogenic. Among some 400 genotyped donors of the cohort, an average of approximately 220,000 unique TCR beta nucleotide sequences was sequenced per donor, of which about 18% were non-productive. The later analysis used no new phenotypic data to find candidate immune exposures, relying instead on TCR beta sequences and their occurrence across donors.

The library was produced with the immunoSEQ multiplex PCR assay. For the multiplex PCR, a mixture combining 60 forward primers for TCR Vbeta segments and 13 reverse primers for TCR Jbeta segments was used. The CDR3 region of rearranged TCR beta genes was amplified from genomic DNA with a multiplex PCR assay. The amplified TCR beta libraries were sequenced on the Illumina HiSeq System as 87-base-pair reads. The authors processed their data as follows. In a later analysis, approximately 74 million unique TCR beta chains were counted across the 500 to 850 repertoires, and roughly 10 million of these chains were shared by at least two donors. A nearest-neighbor algorithm error-corrected the raw reads and collapsed the reads into unique sequences, merging closely related sequences to remove PCR and sequencing errors. To assign V, D and J gene segments, CDR3 sequences were aligned to IMGT reference sequences. For a sequence to be retained, a match of at least six nucleotides was required to both a V gene segment and a J gene segment. A rearrangement counted as productive if the CDR3 had no stop codons and remained in frame with V and J, and every other rearrangement counted as non-productive. Following IMGT convention, CDR3 was defined as the stretch from the second conserved V-encoded cysteine to the conserved J-encoded phenylalanine. The earlier analysis of approximately 500 of the donors excluded sequences that lacked an unambiguous match to a single V gene segment. An earlier analysis of roughly 590 of the donors called V segments functional above 56.7% productive rearrangements and segregating when the between-donor standard deviation exceeded 5%. A statistical classification framework was built for diagnosing cytomegalovirus status from the catalog of TCR beta chain sequences. In a later analysis, TCR nucleotide sequences were compared against IMGT/GENE-DB human TR gene sequences so that V and J genes could be assigned. The TCRdist pipeline was used in a later analysis to assign CDR3 sequences and most-parsimonious VDJ recombination scenarios. In a later analysis, every TCR beta chain was defined by the combination of its CDR3 amino acid sequence and its V-gene family, and reads without a unique V-gene family were dropped. In a later analysis, a few hundred highly shared, low-generation-probability nucleotide sequences were removed to address suspected cross-contamination and a sequencing artifact. In a later analysis, a clonal expansion index for each public chain was calculated from normalized within-repertoire ranks of inferred template counts. Generation probabilities in a later analysis came from a VDJ recombination model fitted to out-of-frame rearrangements, and those results were checked against IGoR. Hypergeometric tests were used in a later analysis to score TCR-TCR, TCR-HLA and TCR-CMV co-occurrence, with a repertoire-size bias correction applied to the TCR pairs. A later analysis estimated false discovery rates by permuting HLA or CMV assignments 20 times. A later analysis grouped co-occurring TCRs with DBSCAN, adding TCRdist sequence similarity when clustering within HLA-allele-positive subsets. For co-occurrence clustering, repertoires with fewer than 30,000 or more than 120,000 public chains were excluded, along with roughly five repertoires with anomalous nucleotide sharing. The source is immuneACCESS, and TCRdb retained only in-frame sequences with V and J called. Part of the clones is not carried over; for the studies checked, unresolved V genes explain less than half of this, and the remainder is unexplained. Clone size and V and J calls were adopted from that table, with D and trimming inferred from the DNA. The sample records about 150,000 clones, 64% of which are singletons. Over 2.5% of the sample lies in the top ten.

The cohort consisted of some 670 healthy bone marrow donors. Cohort members were all nominally healthy when sampled, although unrecorded immune exposures were likely present. The donor was CMV seropositive and belonged to the group of more than 250 seropositive cohort members. Every donor gave a peripheral blood sample, and the peripheral blood mononuclear cells from that sample were used for TCR beta sequencing. Genomic DNA was extracted from the blood cell samples with the Qiagen DNeasy Blood Extraction Kit. Note on this clone: Its antigen specificity is not known. No per-base quality is available; no much larger clone lies one base away.

Study-wide conclusions, independent of this receptor: The only immune exposure information available for the cohort was CMV serostatus. According to the authors, the approach could potentially be generalized to other disease states and immunological phenotypes. In this cohort, only TCR beta chains were sequenced, and detectable features were limited by the absence of alpha or paired-chain data. Correlated functional status among segregating V segments might be attributable to linkage disequilibrium, but an unknown experimental factor could not be ruled out. A later genetic analysis associated a missense DCLRE1C variant with V-gene and J-gene trimming of TCR beta chains, and an independent cohort replicated the association. The classifier was reported to diagnose cytomegalovirus status with high specificity and sensitivity in both the original cohort and the validation cohort. A later analysis found that TCR association rates varied across HLA loci, with DRB1 alleles showing the most associated TCRs and HLA-C alleles the fewest. Because HLA typing was unavailable for some donors at each locus, only the typed subset was used in association tests. Roughly 17 rarely observed V segments, including chromosome 9 orphons, were excluded from the earlier analysis of a few hundred of the donors because counts were too low. In the study, 164 TCR beta chains were listed as associated with cytomegalovirus. While some public TCRs were present in many individuals, most TCR sequences turned up only very rarely across donors. A further reported finding was that TCR beta sequences accurately predicted the HLA-A and HLA-B alleles for most subjects in the first cohort. Assigning TCR associations to individual alleles was difficult when HLA alleles, especially DR and DQ, strongly co-occurred. According to a later analysis, parvovirus B19, influenza, CMV and Epstein-Barr virus appeared linked to several top co-occurrence clusters. According to a later genetic analysis, donors in an Asian-associated ancestry cluster had fewer N-insertions in productive TCRs than the roughly 660-donor mean. At a false discovery rate of 0.05, a later analysis linked 16,951 TCR beta sequences to specific HLA alleles. The sequencing pipeline was judged likely to have produced a cluster of highly shared sequence variants as a technical artifact. Roughly uniform sequencing depth across donors was assumed in presence/absence analyses, although this assumption may not hold. Most CMV-associated TCR beta chains appeared to be HLA-restricted in a later analysis, and the HLA associations seemed to be driven largely by CMV exposure. A few of the identified cytomegalovirus-associated TCR beta chains were confirmed in vitro to be specific for cytomegalovirus antigens. A later analysis found that HLA-associated TCR beta chains were more clonally expanded and had lower generation probabilities than equally common non-associated chains. An earlier analysis of approximately 570 of the donors showed that most TCR beta V segments appeared in productive rearrangements either about 87% or about 30% of the time, which broadly matched IMGT annotations.

Specimen: PBMCs. The source is a woman aged 25-40 years in good health and CMV-seropositive.

The nucleotide sequence is given as TGTGCCAGCAGCCAAGGGGTTAACACTGAAGCTTTCTTT. Translated, this is CASSQGVNTEAFF. The V gene is TRBV28 and the J gene is TRBJ1-1; matching of 5 bases hints at TRBD1 as the D gene. Its CDR3 holds 13 amino acids, cysteine through phenylalanine. Only the CDR3 part of the read is kept: 39 bases, read in frame from the first base. The junction shows trimming of 6 bases on V and 2 bases on J, plus 10 bases between the germline ends. From the germline V gene, CDR1 is MDHEN and CDR2 is SYDVKM.